This entry features one T cell receptor beta chain sequence. The read is 3 residues too short to cover the CDR3 end, so that end is filled in from the germline J gene. The data were taken from a study of T cells in women clearing cervical HPV infection. About the study: Case blood was drawn a median approximately 160 days after lesion detection.

The CDR3 extends over 15 amino acids. The V and J ends lost 5 bases and 0 bases respectively, with 10 bases between them. Germline lookup yields CDR1 SGHVS and CDR2 FQNEAQ. TCRdb's table, derived via immunoSEQ multiplex PCR, lists solely in-frame clones and lacks some. There are approximately 30,000 clones in the sample, with about 3.7% held by the top ten. Each participant carried one incident cervical HPV16 infection only. This TCR was recovered from a woman aged 18-69 years with a cervical HPV16 infection that either progressed to CIN3+ or cleared (not recorded which). The chain joins TRBV7-8 to TRBJ1-4; D possibly corresponds to TRBD1 (5 bases). The source material was blood buffy coat. The CDR3 DNA, read in part, is TGTGCCAGCAGCCCTAGGGGCGCAACTAATGAAAAA. Protein sequence: CASSPRGATNEK. The entire CDR3 is CASSPRGATNEKLFF. The variable domain in full, completed from reference TRBV7-8 and TRBJ1-4, reads GAGVSQSPRYKVAKRGQDVALRCDPISGHVSLFWYQQALGQGPEFLTYFQNEAQLDKSGLPSDRFFAERPEGSVSTLKIQRTQQEDSAVYLCASSPRGATNEKLFFGSGTQLSVL.